Each of the 18 T cell receptor beta chains below was sequenced from the same sample in a study of graft-versus-host responses after intestinal transplantation. The method was immunoSEQ multiplex PCR; TCRdb's version includes in-frame clones alone and lacks a portion of them. This table has 95,000 to 130,000 clones, about nine tenths appearing once. Their cognate antigens are unknown. The sequences come from unstimulated CD4+ T cells sorted from spleen or lymph node cells, collected before intestinal transplant. Every receptor here comes from a human donor who received an intestinal transplant.

The chain combines TRBV6-5 with TRBJ1-1; 8 bases are a match to TRBD1. J lost 10 bases, V lost 4 bases, and 11 bases had no gene match. Per the germline V gene, CDR1 is MNHEY and CDR2 is SVGAGI. The CDR3 extends over 14 amino acids. CDR3 in amino acids: CASSSRDRSLLAFF. In nucleotides, the CDR3 is TGTGCCAGCAGTTCACGGGACAGGTCCTTGCTAGCTTTCTTT.

The chain couples TRBV4-3 to TRBJ2-3; D remains unclear. V gave up 0 bases and J gave up 8 bases, with 6 bases separating them. CDR3 length: 12 residues. CDR1 and CDR2 (germline): LGHNA, YSLEER. The CDR3 region is CASSQEVGTQYF. As DNA, the CDR3 is TGCGCCAGCAGCCAAGAGGTCGGTACGCAGTATTTT.

This chain links TRBV15 with TRBJ2-1; a weak D match, TRBD2 (5 bases). The germline gives CDR1 LNHNV, CDR2 YYDKDF (reference sequence). V lost 0 bases and J lost 9, with 15 bases in between. The CDR3 contains 15 residues. Here the CDR3 reads CATSREGVGTGEQFF. The CDR3 DNA sequence: TGTGCCACCAGCAGAGAGGGAGTGGGCACGGGTGAGCAGTTCTTC.

The rearrangement links TRBV18 to TRBJ2-7; no clear D. Trimming stripped 3 bases from V and 0 bases from J, with 6 bases between. This CDR3 region has 13 residues. CDR1 and CDR2 (germline): KGHSH, LQKENI. The chain's CDR3 is CASSPLSSYEQYF. CDR3 DNA: TGTGCCAGCTCACCCCTAAGCTCCTACGAGCAGTACTTC.

The CDR3: CASSSSTGSKETQYF. For the CDR3, the DNA is TGTGCCAGCAGTTCTTCCACAGGGTCGAAAGAGACCCAGTACTTC. The chain combines TRBV28 with TRBJ2-5, with D possibly TRBD1 on 6 matching bases. CDR1 MDHEN and CDR2 SYDVKM come from the germline V gene. V was cut by 4 bases and J by 3 bases, with 15 bases left in between. CDR3 length equals 15 residues. Based on the CDR3 plus reference TRBV28 and TRBJ2-5, the full variable domain is DVKVTQSSRYLVKRTGEKVFLECVQDMDHENMFWYRQDPGLGLRLIYFSYDVKMKEKGDIPEGYSVSREKKERFSLILESASTNQTSMYLCASSSSTGSKETQYFGPGTRLLVL.

This chain connects TRBV6-1 to TRBJ2-5; TRBD1 matches at 9 bases. V shed 5 bases and J 5 bases; nucleotides not matched to a gene: 6. The CDR3 length is 14 residues. Germline values: CDR1 MNHNS, CDR2 SASEGT. Here the CDR3 reads CASSRAGTGETQYF. CDR3 DNA sequence: TGTGCCAGCAGTCGAGCCGGGACAGGGGAGACCCAGTACTTC.

The J gene is TRBJ2-1, the V gene TRBV6-5; tentatively, D is TRBD2 (6 bases). Per germline, CDR1 MNHEY and CDR2 SVGAGI. CDR3 length equals 15 residues. V was shortened by 6 bases and J by 8 bases, with 20 bases between the two germline ends. The CDR3 sequence is CASRPPGLHLYEQFF. The CDR3 DNA reads as TGTGCCAGCAGACCTCCGGGACTCCACTTATATGAGCAGTTCTTC.

The chain uses TRBV27 and TRBJ2-2, with 7 bases lining up with TRBD2. V lost 6 bases, J lost 6 bases, and 13 bases stayed unmatched. Germline loops: CDR1 MNHEY, CDR2 SMNVEV (reference sequence). The CDR3 is made up of 16 amino acids. The CDR3 here is CASRLALASEAGELFF. The CDR3 coding sequence is TGTGCCAGCAGACTCGCACTAGCGAGCGAGGCCGGGGAGCTGTTTTTT.

V is TRBV5-1 and J is TRBJ2-2; possibly TRBD1 for D (6 bases). CDR3 length: 13 residues. V was trimmed by 2 bases and J by 6 bases, leaving 8 bases between them. The germline CDR1 and CDR2 sequences are SGHRS and YFSETQ. CDR3: CASSLQGSGELFF. CDR3 DNA sequence: TGCGCCAGCAGCTTACAGGGATCCGGGGAGCTGTTTTTT.

V usage is TRBV7-2 and J usage is TRBJ2-3; 10 bases match TRBD2. Germline CDR1 reads SGHTA; CDR2 reads FQGNSA. Trimming removed 1 base from V and 0 bases from J; junction bases left unmatched: 7. The CDR3 spans 18 residues. CDR3 DNA: TGTGCCAGCAGCTTAGGGCTAGCGGGAGTATGGAGCACAGATACGCAGTATTTT. It translates to CASSLGLAGVWSTDTQYF. Based on the CDR3 plus reference TRBV7-2 and TRBJ2-3, the full variable domain is GAGVSQSPSNKVTEKGKDVELRCDPISGHTALYWYRQSLGQGLEFLIYFQGNSAPDKSGLPSDRFSAERTGGSVSTLTIQRTQQEDSAVYLCASSLGLAGVWSTDTQYFGPGTRLTVL.

Only a few counts were recorded for this clone. J is TRBJ1-1 and V is TRBV7-9; D remains ambiguous. Germline V lookup: CDR1 SEHNR, CDR2 FQNEAQ (reference sequence). The CDR3 is 11 amino acids. The V gene lost 5 bases and the J gene lost 11 bases, with 12 bases spanning the gap. CDR3 region: CASSPYPWAFF. For the CDR3, the DNA is TGTGCCAGCAGCCCCTACCCCTGGGCTTTCTTT.

The genes are TRBV2 and TRBJ2-3; TRBD1 matches at 7 bases. The CDR3 has 14 residues. V lost 4 bases, J lost 4 bases, and 5 bases stayed unmatched. Germline values: CDR1 SNHLY, CDR2 FYNNEI. In DNA, the CDR3 is TGTGCCAGCAGTGCATGGACAGGATCAGATACGCAGTATTTT. Translation gives CASSAWTGSDTQYF.

The chain is built from TRBV5-1 and TRBJ1-1, with D possibly TRBD1 on 6 matching bases. Trimming pared 5 bases from V and 3 bases from J, leaving 14 bases between. The CDR3 has 14 amino acids. Germline V CDR1 and CDR2: SGHRS, YFSETQ. The CDR3 loop is CASRLQGFYTEAFF. As DNA, the CDR3 is TGCGCCAGCAGGCTGCAGGGGTTCTACACTGAAGCTTTCTTT.

The V gene is TRBV19, the J gene TRBJ2-7; 8 bases are shared with TRBD2. Trimming at V came to 2 bases and at J to 2 bases, leaving 5 bases not matched to a gene. The CDR3 is 15 residues long. Looked up from germline, CDR1 is LNHDA and CDR2 is SQIVND (reference sequence). In nucleotides, the CDR3 is TGTGCCAGTAGTATACGGGAGGGAGGCACCTACGAGCAGTACTTC. Translation gives CASSIREGGTYEQYF.

This sequence joins TRBV30 and TRBJ1-5, with TRBD1 as a possible D gene (5 bases). The V end lost 2 bases, the J end lost 4 bases, and 18 bases lay between the germline ends. This CDR3 is 16 amino acids long. Germline loops: CDR1 GTSNPN, CDR2 SVGIG (reference sequence). The CDR3 protein is CAWSPLGGLRNQPQHF. The DNA of the CDR3 is TGTGCCTGGAGTCCCCTGGGGGGGTTACGGAATCAGCCCCAGCATTTT.

This chain joins TRBV5-1 and TRBJ2-5, with 8 positions matching TRBD1. The CDR3 consists of 15 residues. The V segment lost 1 base and the J segment 4 bases; nucleotides outside the gene matches: 6. Looked up from germline, CDR1 is SGHRS and CDR2 is YFSETQ. The CDR3 spells CASSLSAGTGETQYF. The CDR3 DNA reads TGCGCCAGCAGCTTGAGTGCCGGGACAGGAGAGACCCAGTACTTC.

V usage is TRBV28 and J usage is TRBJ2-1; 10 nucleotides match TRBD2. The CDR3 sequence is 19 residues long. V gave up 0 bases and J gave up 1 base; unmatched junction bases: 9. Germline loops: CDR1 MDHEN, CDR2 SYDVKM. The CDR3, as DNA: TGTGCCAGCAGTTTATGGCTAGCGGGAGAAGGGGGGTCCTACAATGAGCAGTTCTTC. It translates to CASSLWLAGEGGSYNEQFF.

The chain links TRBV21-1 to TRBJ1-5; the D call in the table, TRBD1, was not verified against the DNA. TRBV21-1 corresponds to a pseudogene. This CDR3 is built from 17 residues. CDR3 sequence: CASSKPGQKYSNQPQHF. CDR3 nucleotide sequence: TGTGCCAGCAGCAAACCGGGACAAAAATATAGCAATCAGCCCCAGCATTTT.